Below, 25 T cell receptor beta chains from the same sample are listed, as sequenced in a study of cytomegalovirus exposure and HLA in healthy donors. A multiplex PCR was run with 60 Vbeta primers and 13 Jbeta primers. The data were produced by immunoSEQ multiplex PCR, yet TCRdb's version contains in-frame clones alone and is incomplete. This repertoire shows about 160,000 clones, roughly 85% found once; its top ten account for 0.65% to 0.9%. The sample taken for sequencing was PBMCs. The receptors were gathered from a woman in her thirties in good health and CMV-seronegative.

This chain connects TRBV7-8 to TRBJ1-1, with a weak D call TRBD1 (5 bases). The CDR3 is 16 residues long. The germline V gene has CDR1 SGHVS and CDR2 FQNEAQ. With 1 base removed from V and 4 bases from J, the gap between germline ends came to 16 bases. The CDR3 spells CASSLVFPGPGTEAFF. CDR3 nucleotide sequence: TGTGCCAGCAGCTTAGTCTTCCCAGGGCCGGGCACTGAAGCTTTCTTT.

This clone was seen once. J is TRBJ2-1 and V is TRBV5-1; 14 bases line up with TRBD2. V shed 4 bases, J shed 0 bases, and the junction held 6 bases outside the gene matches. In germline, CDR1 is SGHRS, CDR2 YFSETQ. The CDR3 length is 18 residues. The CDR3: CASSRTGTSGSSYNEQFF. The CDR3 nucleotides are TGCGCCAGCAGCAGAACCGGGACTAGCGGGAGCTCCTACAATGAGCAGTTCTTC.

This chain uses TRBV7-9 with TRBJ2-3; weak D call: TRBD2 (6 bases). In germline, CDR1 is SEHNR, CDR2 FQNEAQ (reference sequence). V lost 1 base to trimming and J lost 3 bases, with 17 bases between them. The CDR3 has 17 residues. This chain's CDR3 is CASSLVADVWLTDTQYF. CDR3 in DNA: TGTGCCAGCAGCTTAGTAGCGGACGTATGGTTAACAGATACGCAGTATTTT.

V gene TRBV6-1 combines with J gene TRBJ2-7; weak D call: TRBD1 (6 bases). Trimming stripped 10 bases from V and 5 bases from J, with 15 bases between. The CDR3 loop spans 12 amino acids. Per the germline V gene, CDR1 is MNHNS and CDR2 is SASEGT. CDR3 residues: CATQIGGDEQYF. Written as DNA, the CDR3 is TGTGCCACCCAAATTGGGGGCGACGAGCAGTACTTC.

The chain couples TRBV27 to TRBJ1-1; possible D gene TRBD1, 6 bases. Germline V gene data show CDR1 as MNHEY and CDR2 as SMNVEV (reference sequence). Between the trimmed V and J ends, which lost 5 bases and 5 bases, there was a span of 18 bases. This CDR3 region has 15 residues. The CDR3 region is CASSTWDIRGTEAFF. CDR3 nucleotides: TGTGCCAGCAGTACCTGGGACATTAGAGGGACTGAAGCTTTCTTT.

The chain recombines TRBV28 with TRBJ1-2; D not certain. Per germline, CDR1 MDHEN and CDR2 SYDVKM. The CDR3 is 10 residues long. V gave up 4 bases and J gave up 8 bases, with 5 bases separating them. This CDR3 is CASSSGGYTF. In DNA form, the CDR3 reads TGTGCCAGCAGTTCGGGGGGCTACACCTTC.

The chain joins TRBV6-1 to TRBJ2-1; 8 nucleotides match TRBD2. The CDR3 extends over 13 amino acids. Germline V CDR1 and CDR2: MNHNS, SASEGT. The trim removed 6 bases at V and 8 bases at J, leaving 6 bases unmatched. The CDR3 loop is CASRSGTRYEQFF. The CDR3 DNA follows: TGTGCCAGCAGGTCCGGGACTAGGTATGAGCAGTTCTTC.

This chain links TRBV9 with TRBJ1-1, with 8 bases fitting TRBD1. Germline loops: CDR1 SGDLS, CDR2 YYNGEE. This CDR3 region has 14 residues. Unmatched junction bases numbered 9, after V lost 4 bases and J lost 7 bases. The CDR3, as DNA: TGTGCCAGCAGCCCCAGGGACAGGCCTCATGAAGCTTTCTTT. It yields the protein CASSPRDRPHEAFF.

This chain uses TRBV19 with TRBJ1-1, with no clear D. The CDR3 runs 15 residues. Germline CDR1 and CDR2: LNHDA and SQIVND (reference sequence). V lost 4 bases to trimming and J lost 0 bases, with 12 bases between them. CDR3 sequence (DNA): TGTGCCAGTAGTAAAAGAGGCCAGATGAACACTGAAGCTTTCTTT. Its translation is CASSKRGQMNTEAFF.

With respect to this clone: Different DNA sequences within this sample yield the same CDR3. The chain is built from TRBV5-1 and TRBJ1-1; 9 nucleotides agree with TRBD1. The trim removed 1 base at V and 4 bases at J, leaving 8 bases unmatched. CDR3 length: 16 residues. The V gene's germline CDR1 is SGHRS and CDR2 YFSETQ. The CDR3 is CASSLTGTGIGTEAFF. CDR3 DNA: TGCGCCAGCAGCTTGACCGGGACAGGGATCGGCACTGAAGCTTTCTTT.

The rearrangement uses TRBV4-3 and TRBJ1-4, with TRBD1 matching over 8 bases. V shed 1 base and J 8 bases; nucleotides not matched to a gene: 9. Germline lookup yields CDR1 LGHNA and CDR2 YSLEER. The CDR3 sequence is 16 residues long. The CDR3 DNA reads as TGCGCCAGCAGCCAAGGGTTCGGACAGGGAGGGGAAAAACTGTTTTTT. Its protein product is CASSQGFGQGGEKLFF.

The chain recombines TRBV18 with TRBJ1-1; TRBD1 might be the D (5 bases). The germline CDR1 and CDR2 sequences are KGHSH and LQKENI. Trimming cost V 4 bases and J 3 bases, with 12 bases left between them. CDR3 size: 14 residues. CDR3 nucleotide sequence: TGTGCCAGCTCACAGTCGAAGGGGTACACTGAAGCTTTCTTT. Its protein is CASSQSKGYTEAFF.

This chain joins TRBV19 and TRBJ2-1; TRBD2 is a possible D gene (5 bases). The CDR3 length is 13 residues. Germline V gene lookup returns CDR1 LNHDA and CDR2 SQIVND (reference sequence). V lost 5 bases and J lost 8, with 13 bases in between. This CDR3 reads CASSPNSEDEQFF. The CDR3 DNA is TGTGCCAGTAGTCCCAATAGCGAAGATGAGCAGTTCTTC. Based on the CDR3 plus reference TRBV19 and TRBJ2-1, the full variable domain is DGGITQSPKYLFRKEGQNVTLSCEQNLNHDAMYWYRQDPGQGLRLIYYSQIVNDFQKGDIAEGYSVSREKKESFPLTVTSAQKNPTAFYLCASSPNSEDEQFFGPGTRLTVL.

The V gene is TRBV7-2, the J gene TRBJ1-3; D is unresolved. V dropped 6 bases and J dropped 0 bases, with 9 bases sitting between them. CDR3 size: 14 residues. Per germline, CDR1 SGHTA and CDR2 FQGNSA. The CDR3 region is CASSTTASGNTIYF. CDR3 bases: TGTGCCAGCAGTACCACAGCCTCTGGAAACACCATATATTTT.

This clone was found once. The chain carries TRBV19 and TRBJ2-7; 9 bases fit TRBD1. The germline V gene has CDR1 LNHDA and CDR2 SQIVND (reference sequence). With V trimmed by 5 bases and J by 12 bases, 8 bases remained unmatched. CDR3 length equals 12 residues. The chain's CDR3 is CASSLGQGPSYF. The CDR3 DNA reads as TGTGCCAGTAGTTTAGGACAGGGGCCATCGTACTTC.

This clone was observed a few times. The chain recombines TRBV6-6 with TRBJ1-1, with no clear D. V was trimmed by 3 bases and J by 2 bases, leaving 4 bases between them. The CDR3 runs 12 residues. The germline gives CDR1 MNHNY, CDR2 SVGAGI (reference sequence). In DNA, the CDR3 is TGTGCCAGCAGTTATCGTAACACTGAAGCTTTCTTT. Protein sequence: CASSYRNTEAFF.

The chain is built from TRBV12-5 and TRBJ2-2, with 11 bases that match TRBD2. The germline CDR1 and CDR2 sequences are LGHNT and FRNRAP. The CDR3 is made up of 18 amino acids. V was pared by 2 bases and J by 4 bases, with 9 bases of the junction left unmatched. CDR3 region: CASGLPLRLAGTTGELFF. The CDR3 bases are TGTGCTAGTGGTTTGCCCCTGAGACTAGCGGGAACCACCGGGGAGCTGTTTTTT.

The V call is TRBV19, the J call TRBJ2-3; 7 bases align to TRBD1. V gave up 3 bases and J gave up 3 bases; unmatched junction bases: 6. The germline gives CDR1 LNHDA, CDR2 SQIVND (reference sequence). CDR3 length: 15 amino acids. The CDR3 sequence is CASSITGVGTDTQYF. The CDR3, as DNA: TGTGCCAGTAGTATCACAGGGGTGGGGACAGATACGCAGTATTTT.

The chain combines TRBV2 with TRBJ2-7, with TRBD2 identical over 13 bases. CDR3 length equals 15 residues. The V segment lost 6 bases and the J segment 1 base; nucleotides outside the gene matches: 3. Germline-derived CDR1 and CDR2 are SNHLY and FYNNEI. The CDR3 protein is CASSELAGGSYEQYF. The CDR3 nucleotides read TGTGCCAGCAGCGAACTAGCGGGAGGGTCCTACGAGCAGTACTTC.

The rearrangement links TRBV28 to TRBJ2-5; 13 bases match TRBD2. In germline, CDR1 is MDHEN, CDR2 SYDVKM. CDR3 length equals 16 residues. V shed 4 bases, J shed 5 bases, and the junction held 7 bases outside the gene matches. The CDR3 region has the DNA TGTGCCAGCAGTTCCAGGACTAGCGGGAGCGGGGAGACCCAGTACTTC. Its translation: CASSSRTSGSGETQYF.

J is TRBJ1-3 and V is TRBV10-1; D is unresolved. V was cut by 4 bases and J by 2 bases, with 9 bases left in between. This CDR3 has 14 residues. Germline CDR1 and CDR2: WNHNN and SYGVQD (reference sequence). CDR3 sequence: CASSAGITGNTIYF. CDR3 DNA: TGCGCCAGCAGTGCCGGGATAACTGGAAACACCATATATTTT.

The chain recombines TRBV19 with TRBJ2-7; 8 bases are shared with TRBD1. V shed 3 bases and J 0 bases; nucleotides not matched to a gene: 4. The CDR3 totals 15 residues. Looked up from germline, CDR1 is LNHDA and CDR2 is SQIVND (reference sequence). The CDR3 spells CASSIGTGRSYEQYF. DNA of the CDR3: TGTGCCAGTAGTATTGGGACAGGCCGCTCCTACGAGCAGTACTTC.

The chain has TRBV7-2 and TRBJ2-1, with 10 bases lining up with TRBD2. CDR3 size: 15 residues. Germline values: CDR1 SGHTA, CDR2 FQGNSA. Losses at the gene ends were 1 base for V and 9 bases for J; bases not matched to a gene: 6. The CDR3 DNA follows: TGTGCCAGCAGCTTAGAAGCGGGGGGGCGGGGTGAGCAGTTCTTC. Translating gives CASSLEAGGRGEQFF.

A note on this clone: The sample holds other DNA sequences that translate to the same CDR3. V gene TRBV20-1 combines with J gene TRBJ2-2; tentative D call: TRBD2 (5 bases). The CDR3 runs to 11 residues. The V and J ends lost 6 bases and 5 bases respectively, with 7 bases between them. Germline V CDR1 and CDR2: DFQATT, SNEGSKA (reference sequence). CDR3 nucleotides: TGCAGTGCCCGCGGGACCGGGGAGCTGTTTTTT. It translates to CSARGTGELFF.

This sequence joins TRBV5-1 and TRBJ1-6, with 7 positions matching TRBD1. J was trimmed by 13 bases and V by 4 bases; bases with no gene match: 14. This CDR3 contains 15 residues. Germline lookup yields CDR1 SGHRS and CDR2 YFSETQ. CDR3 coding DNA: TGCGCCAGCAGCCTTGGGACAGTCCCGGTAGGTCCCCTCCACTTT. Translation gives CASSLGTVPVGPLHF.